This is a list of T cell receptor beta chains from one sample in a study of blood T cell repertoires in COVID-19. This table comes from immunoSEQ multiplex PCR, and its TCRdb copy is limited to in-frame clones, with some not included. The sample has 150,000 to 180,000 clones, approximately 73% seen once. Sequencing input: peripheral blood. All receptors come from a woman aged 80 or older with acute or convalescent COVID-19. Each CDR3 is given without its conserved first and last residue. The order of the fields is J gene, V gene, CDR3 length, CDR3 protein.

TRBJ1-2	TRBV18	12	ASSPPSLIDGYT
TRBJ1-1	TRBV27	13	ASSLSVIGNTEAF
TRBJ2-5	TRBV19	14	ASSIGPSGPQETQY
TRBJ2-2	TRBV9	12	ASSVELHNGELF
TRBJ2-2	TRBV29-1	12	SVKDSLNTGELF
TRBJ2-3	TRBV4-3	11	ASSQDRGNTQY
TRBJ1-1	TRBV7-8	14	ASSLRGWISNTEAF
TRBJ2-5	TRBV29-1	11	SVEGRGQETQY
TRBJ2-3	TRBV4-2	14	ASSLSPSSRTDTQY
TRBJ1-4	TRBV5-6	13	ASSLTGTETNLLF
TRBJ2-3	TRBV27	14	ASRSILRESTDTQY
TRBJ1-1	TRBV11-2	12	ASSPNRGHTEAF
TRBJ1-5	TRBV6-6	13	ASVNSRTSNQPQH
TRBJ2-5	TRBV5-5	13	ASSLGPGHEETQY
TRBJ2-7	TRBV5-1	13	ASSLMSGSSFEQY
TRBJ1-2	TRBV6-5	13	ASTPRRVSGDGYT
TRBJ1-5	TRBV2	13	ASSVRTGSNQPQH
TRBJ1-5	TRBV4-3	11	ASSQDKEQPQH
TRBJ1-5	TRBV6-2/TRBV6-3	15	ASSFIALQGGNQPQH
TRBJ1-2	TRBV18	12	ASSPGTANYGYT
TRBJ2-5	TRBV6-6	17	ASSQKGGGSGPYQETQY
TRBJ1-1	TRBV18	11	ASSPPGDTEAF
TRBJ1-1	TRBV18	13	ASYSELGIPTEAF
TRBJ2-2	TRBV19	13	ASRRDTANTGELF
TRBJ1-2	TRBV18	14	ASSPNQGGANYGYT
TRBJ2-1	TRBV2	10	ASRPTSSFSL